This T cell receptor (beta chain) was observed in a study of post-analysis software for immune sequencing data. Every TCR beta cDNA library bore unique molecular identifiers. MiXCR, run by TCRdb on the PCR reads, gives a single entry per CDR3 protein. The sample consists of just over 250,000 distinct CDR3 sequences, about 40% of them appearing once. CDR1 and CDR2 from the germline V gene are SQVTM and ANQGSEA. The ends were cut back, 4 bases at V and 0 bases at J, with 6 bases in the middle. This CDR3 spans 12 amino acids. Study results and caveats: Controls had lower frequencies than patients of about 5 TRBV segments, which included TRBV5-6, TRBV5-1 and TRBV20-1.

This clonotype was picked up a small number of times. No antigen is known for it. V gene TRBV29-1 combines with J gene TRBJ1-1; D is unclear. The sequence was collected from a girl aged 5-17 years with multiple sclerosis. What was sequenced was blood. CDR3 loop: CSVASLNTEAFF. The CDR3 nucleotides are TGCAGCGTTGCCAGTTTGAACACTGAAGCTTTCTTT. The full variable domain, in which reference TRBV29-1 and TRBJ1-1 provide the parts outside the CDR3, is SAVISQKPSRDICQRGTSLTIQCQVDSQVTMMFWYRQQPGQSLTLIATANQGSEATYESGFVIDKFPISRPNLTFSTLTVSNMSPEDSSIYLCSVASLNTEAFFGQGTRLTVV.